The next 27 T cell receptor beta chains were all read from a single sample in a study of blood T cell repertoires in COVID-19. The method was immunoSEQ multiplex PCR; TCRdb's version includes in-frame clones alone and lacks a portion of them. The repertoire has over 200,000 clones, approximately 90% of them found once; the top ten carry less than 3%. Sequenced material: peripheral blood. The origin of the receptors is a man in his thirties or forties with COVID-19, enrolled during active disease.

V is TRBV4-1 and J is TRBJ2-1; 9 bases map to TRBD2. After removal of 3 bases from V and 9 bases from J, the junction contained 15 bases not matched to a gene. Germline assignment: CDR1 MGHRA and CDR2 YSYEKL. The CDR3 is 17 residues long. This CDR3 is CASSQRGGGRARGEQFF. CDR3 sequence (DNA): TGCGCCAGCAGCCAGAGGGGTGGCGGGAGGGCCAGGGGTGAGCAGTTCTTC.

This rearrangement joins TRBV6-2 or TRBV6-3 to TRBJ1-5; 10 nucleotides match TRBD1. J lost 4 bases, V lost 6 bases, and 12 bases had no gene match. The CDR3 is made up of 17 amino acids. The germline CDR1 and CDR2 sequences are MNHEY and SVGEGT. The CDR3 nucleotides read TGTGCCAGCAGCCCTTATGGACAGGGGGGGAGAAATCAGCCCCAGCATTTT. It is translated as CASSPYGQGGRNQPQHF.

CDR3 nucleotide sequence: TGTGCCAGCAGCTTGGAGTCTACAGGGCCTGGGGCCAACGTCCTGACTTTC. It is translated as CASSLESTGPGANVLTF. V gene TRBV5-5 combines with J gene TRBJ2-6; TRBD1 is a possible D gene (6 bases). This CDR3 contains 17 residues. Trimming removed 0 bases from V and 2 bases from J, with 12 bases in between. Per germline, CDR1 SGHKS and CDR2 YYEKEE (reference sequence).

The rearrangement joins TRBV7-3 to TRBJ2-1, with D possibly being TRBD1 (6 bases). Deletions cut 3 bases from V and 8 bases from J, with 11 bases between. This CDR3 is 13 amino acids long. Germline loops: CDR1 SGHTA, CDR2 FQGTGA. In DNA form, the CDR3 reads TGTGCCAGCAGCTTGAACAGGGTGTATGAGCAGTTCTTC. Its protein is CASSLNRVYEQFF. The full variable domain, completed using reference TRBV7-3 and TRBJ2-1, is GAGVSQTPSNKVTEKGKYVELRCDPISGHTALYWYRQSLGQGPEFLIYFQGTGAADDSGLPNDRFFAVRPEGSVSTLKIQRTERGDSAVYLCASSLNRVYEQFFGPGTRLTVL.

V is TRBV5-6 and J is TRBJ1-1; D uncertain. CDR3 length: 16 amino acids. Germline loops: CDR1 SGHDT, CDR2 YYEEEE. The germline V and J ends were trimmed by 4 bases and 1 base, with 17 bases remaining between them. CDR3: CASSPLKGRGNTEAFF. In nucleotides, the CDR3 is TGTGCCAGCAGCCCCTTGAAAGGCCGAGGGAACACTGAAGCTTTCTTT.

V and J are TRBV7-6 and TRBJ2-3; 8 bases map to TRBD1. The junction had 4 bases not matched to a gene; V was cut back by 5 bases and J by 0 bases. Germline CDR1 and CDR2: SGHVS and FNYEAQ. This CDR3 is built from 15 residues. CDR3 amino acids: CASSPGTGSTDTQYF. CDR3 in DNA: TGTGCCAGCAGCCCAGGGACAGGAAGCACAGATACGCAGTATTTT.

V and J are TRBV23-1 and TRBJ2-7; 11 bases line up with TRBD2. TRBV23-1 is reported as an ORF; its role is uncertain. V was clipped by 2 bases and J by 6 bases; unmatched bases: 3. CDR3 length equals 14 residues. DNA for the CDR3: TGCGCCAGCAGTCAAGGGCTAGCGGGAGGCGAGCAGTACTTC. This sequence encodes CASSQGLAGGEQYF.

V is TRBV20-1 and J is TRBJ2-7; 9 bases agree with TRBD2. Germline V gene data show CDR1 as DFQATT and CDR2 as SNEGSKA (reference sequence). Unmatched junction bases numbered 2, after V lost 0 bases and J lost 11 bases. The CDR3 has 11 amino acids. The CDR3 sequence is CSARDGTSKYF. Written as DNA, the CDR3 is TGCAGTGCTAGAGATGGGACTAGCAAGTACTTC.

J is TRBJ1-2 and V is TRBV2; D not resolved. V was trimmed by 6 bases and J by 4 bases, leaving 15 bases between them. Germline V lookup: CDR1 SNHLY, CDR2 FYNNEI. The CDR3 consists of 14 residues. The CDR3 nucleotides are TGTGCCAGCAGGGGTGGCGGAGGCGGCTATGGCTACACCTTC. It codes for CASRGGGGGYGYTF.

The rearrangement joins TRBV27 to TRBJ1-1, with no clear D. This CDR3 contains 14 residues. Trimming left V 3 bases short and J 1 base short, with 9 bases between. Germline V gene lookup returns CDR1 MNHEY and CDR2 SMNVEV (reference sequence). For the CDR3, the DNA is TGTGCCAGCAGTTTTACAGCCGGGAACACTGAAGCTTTCTTT. Its protein product is CASSFTAGNTEAFF.

This chain links TRBV30 with TRBJ1-6; unclear D gene. CDR1 is GTSNPN and CDR2 is SVGIG in the germline V gene (reference sequence). Deletions cut 4 bases from V and 10 bases from J, with 20 bases between. The CDR3 covers 15 residues. The DNA for the CDR3 is TGTGCCTGGACCCTGCGTGGAGGGCAGGACTCACCCCTCCACTTT. It translates to CAWTLRGGQDSPLHF.

The chain recombines TRBV9 with TRBJ2-6; TRBD2 matches at 10 bases. The germline gives CDR1 SGDLS, CDR2 YYNGEE. With 2 bases clipped from V and 4 bases from J, the junction kept 3 bases outside the gene matches. The CDR3 runs to 16 residues. The DNA of the CDR3 is TGTGCCAGCAGCGTTAGCGGGGGGAAAGGGGCCAACGTCCTGACTTTC. Its translation: CASSVSGGKGANVLTF.

The chain has TRBV4-2 and TRBJ2-3, with 8 bases that match TRBD2. With V trimmed by 1 base and J by 4 bases, 7 bases remained unmatched. The CDR3 totals 16 residues. The germline CDR1 and CDR2 sequences are LGHNA and YNFKEQ. CDR3 residues: CASSQAGGGPADTQYF. The DNA for the CDR3 is TGTGCCAGCAGCCAAGCCGGCGGGGGGCCAGCAGATACGCAGTATTTT.

V is TRBV7-8 and J is TRBJ2-5; unclear D gene. Germline V gene lookup returns CDR1 SGHVS and CDR2 FQNEAQ. Trimming removed 7 bases from V and 5 bases from J, with 8 bases in between. This CDR3 comprises 11 residues. CDR3 sequence: CASIARETQYF. The CDR3 bases are TGTGCCAGCATTGCTAGGGAGACCCAGTACTTC.

V is TRBV5-1 and J is TRBJ2-5; a possible D gene is TRBD1 (5 bases). V was trimmed by 0 bases and J by 4 bases, leaving 7 bases between them. Germline V gene lookup returns CDR1 SGHRS and CDR2 YFSETQ. The CDR3 totals 13 residues. CDR3 protein: CASSLGGRETQYF. In nucleotides, the CDR3 is TGCGCCAGCAGCTTGGGGGGCCGAGAGACCCAGTACTTC.

This clone was seen repeatedly, ten times or more. The rearrangement joins TRBV19 to TRBJ2-2; TRBD2 matches 9 bases. The CDR3 length is 17 residues. CDR1 and CDR2 from the germline V gene are LNHDA and SQIVND (reference sequence). With V trimmed by 2 bases and J by 1 base, 5 bases remained unmatched. The DNA of the CDR3 is TGTGCCAGTAGTATATCTAGCGGGACTATGAACACCGGGGAGCTGTTTTTT. Its translation is CASSISSGTMNTGELFF.

The V and J genes are TRBV3-1 (or the pseudogene TRBV3-2) and TRBJ1-4; 11 bases align to TRBD1. This CDR3 region has 15 residues. Germline V gene sequence: CDR1 LGHDT, CDR2 YNNKEL (reference sequence). Losses at the gene ends were 4 bases for V and 7 bases for J; bases not matched to a gene: 5. The CDR3 loop is CASSRGTGGTEKLFF. The CDR3 DNA is TGTGCCAGCAGCCGCGGGACAGGGGGAACTGAAAAACTGTTTTTT.

V usage is TRBV2 and J usage is TRBJ1-5, with D maybe TRBD1 (5 bases). The CDR3 consists of 13 residues. CDR1 and CDR2 from the germline V gene are SNHLY and FYNNEI. V dropped 4 bases and J dropped 3 bases, with 7 bases sitting between them. CDR3 amino acids: CASSGQFNQPQHF. As DNA, the CDR3 is TGTGCCAGCAGTGGACAGTTCAATCAGCCCCAGCATTTT.

The gene calls are TRBV7-2 and TRBJ1-4; TRBD1 matches 7 bases. Germline V gene data show CDR1 as SGHTA and CDR2 as FQGNSA. The CDR3 has 15 residues. Trimming took 6 bases from V and 4 from J; bases not matched to a gene: 8. The CDR3 bases are TGTGCCAGCAGTCTACAGGGGAATGGTAATGAAAAACTGTTTTTT. Its translation: CASSLQGNGNEKLFF.

This rearrangement joins TRBV11-2 to TRBJ2-7; D is perhaps TRBD2 (5 bases). Germline V CDR1 and CDR2: SGHAT, FQNNGV. This CDR3 is 15 amino acids long. Trimming removed 5 bases from V and 0 bases from J, with 14 bases in between. The CDR3 sequence: CASSILAGNSYEQYF. In nucleotides, the CDR3 is TGTGCCAGCAGCATCCTAGCCGGGAACTCCTACGAGCAGTACTTC.

The gene calls are TRBV3-1 (or the pseudogene TRBV3-2) and TRBJ2-7; TRBD1 agrees at 10 bases. V trimming: 5 bases; J trimming: 2 bases; junction bases outside the gene matches: 6. Germline CDR1 and CDR2: LGHDT and YNNKEL (reference sequence). This CDR3 spans 15 amino acids. The CDR3 reads CASSLTGTGAYEQYF. DNA for the CDR3: TGTGCCAGCAGCTTGACCGGGACAGGGGCCTACGAGCAGTACTTC.

This chain uses TRBV27 with TRBJ2-2; tentatively, D is TRBD2 (5 bases). Trimming stripped 5 bases from V and 6 bases from J, with 16 bases between. Germline CDR1 reads MNHEY; CDR2 reads SMNVEV (reference sequence). This CDR3 spans 15 amino acids. The CDR3 DNA is TGTGCCAGCAGTCCATTACGCGTCGGGGCCGGGGAGCTGTTTTTT. Amino acid sequence: CASSPLRVGAGELFF.

The CDR3 region has the DNA TGTGCCAGCAGCCAAACAGGGGGAGATACGCAGTATTTT. Its protein is CASSQTGGDTQYF. The chain uses TRBV14 and TRBJ2-3; 8 nucleotides match TRBD1. Unmatched junction bases numbered 0, after V lost 2 bases and J lost 5 bases. Germline CDR1 is SGHDN and CDR2 is FVKESK. The CDR3 totals 13 residues.

The chain recombines TRBV4-3 with TRBJ1-2; possibly TRBD1 for D (5 bases). Trimming stripped 0 bases from V and 8 bases from J, with 19 bases between. The germline CDR1 and CDR2 sequences are LGHNA and YSLEER. The CDR3 extends over 16 amino acids. CDR3 amino acids: CASSQERRSGLGGYTF. CDR3 nucleotides: TGCGCCAGCAGCCAAGAGCGTAGGTCAGGGCTCGGCGGCTACACCTTC.

V usage is TRBV12-3 or TRBV12-4 and J usage is TRBJ1-2, with D uncertain. Trimming removed 5 bases from V and 5 bases from J, with 12 bases in between. This CDR3 contains 13 residues. The CDR3 loop reads CASSRGLGYGYTF. The CDR3 nucleotides read TGTGCCAGCAGTAGAGGGTTGGGGTATGGCTACACCTTC.

The J gene is TRBJ2-7, the V gene TRBV4-3; D may be TRBD1 (5 bases). CDR1 is LGHNA, CDR2 YSLEER, per germline. Trimming took 7 bases from V and 3 from J, leaving 10 bases between them. The CDR3 contains 12 residues. The CDR3 DNA reads as TGCGCCAGCACGATAAGGGGCTACGAGCAGTACTTC. Protein: CASTIRGYEQYF.

The V gene is TRBV7-9, the J gene TRBJ2-5; tentative D call: TRBD2 (6 bases). Trimming pared 3 bases from V and 5 bases from J, leaving 19 bases between. There are 16 residues in the CDR3. Germline V gives CDR1 SEHNR, CDR2 FQNEAQ (reference sequence). The CDR3 loop reads CASSFGDWTKEETQYF. CDR3 coding DNA: TGTGCCAGCAGCTTTGGGGACTGGACGAAAGAGGAGACCCAGTACTTC.